The clone carrying this T cell receptor beta chain was seen only a few times. Its antigen is still unknown. TCRdb passed the 5' RACE reads through MiXCR, listing each CDR3 protein once. This table holds hundreds of thousands of distinct CDR3 sequences, 10% to 15% found once. The germline V gene has CDR1 MNHEY and CDR2 SVGEGT. This CDR3 contains 16 residues. Trimming at V came to 7 bases and at J to 2 bases, leaving 11 bases not matched to a gene. This sample was taken from a study of identical twins. Study observations and caveats: Twins showed weaker excess sharing in their beta out-of-frame sequences.

The same specimen was also included in a second study, on yellow fever vaccine responses in identical twins.

The J gene is TRBJ2-3, the V gene TRBV6-2 or TRBV6-3; TRBD2 agrees at 8 bases. The source of this sequence is a woman in her late teens or twenties in good health. The sample comprised PBMCs. In DNA, the CDR3 is TGTGCCAGCAAGATCGTAGCGGGGAAGACCACAGATACGCAGTATTTT. Translated: CASKIVAGKTTDTQYF.